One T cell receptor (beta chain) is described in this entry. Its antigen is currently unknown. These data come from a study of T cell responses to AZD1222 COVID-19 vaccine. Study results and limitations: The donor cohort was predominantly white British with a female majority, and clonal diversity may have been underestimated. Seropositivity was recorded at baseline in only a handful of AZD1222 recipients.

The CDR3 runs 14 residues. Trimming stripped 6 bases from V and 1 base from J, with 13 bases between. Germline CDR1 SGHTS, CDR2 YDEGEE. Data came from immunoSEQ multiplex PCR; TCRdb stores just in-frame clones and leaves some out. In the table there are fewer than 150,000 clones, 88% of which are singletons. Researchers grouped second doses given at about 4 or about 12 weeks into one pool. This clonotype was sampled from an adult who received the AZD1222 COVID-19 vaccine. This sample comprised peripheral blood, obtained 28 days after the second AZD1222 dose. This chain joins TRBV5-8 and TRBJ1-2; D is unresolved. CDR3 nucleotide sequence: TGTGCCAGCAAACCTTTTGGGGTTAACTATGGCTACACCTTC. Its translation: CASKPFGVNYGYTF.